The TCR beta chain under discussion was sequenced for a study of control samples from healthy donors and cancer patients. The germline gives CDR1 MNHEY, CDR2 SVGAGI. The CDR3 runs to 14 residues. V lost 6 bases to trimming and J lost 4 bases, with 15 bases between them. Clones were read by immunoSEQ multiplex PCR, and TCRdb kept only the in-frame ones, dropping some. The sample has some 130,000 clones; 92% are singletons. Sequenced material: blood. The gene calls are TRBV6-5 and TRBJ1-2, with TRBD1 as a possible D gene (6 bases). The TCR sequence derives from a woman aged 45 to 65 in good health. The CDR3: CASSPPDRRYGYTF. DNA of the CDR3: TGTGCCAGCAGCCCCCCCGACAGGCGCTATGGCTACACCTTC.